This entry features one TCR beta chain sequence. The antigen is undetermined. The data derive from a study of graft-versus-host responses after intestinal transplantation. This CDR3 has 15 residues. V was trimmed by 8 bases and J by 6 bases, leaving 17 bases between them. Germline V gene data show CDR1 as MNHNS and CDR2 as SASEGT. Profiled with immunoSEQ multiplex PCR; TCRdb holds only in-frame clones, not every one. Here the sample spans 80,000 to 85,000 clones, 91% being singletons. Study results and limitations: The recipient marrow held GvH clones, and some of them showed up first in ileum or blood.

This chain links TRBV6-1 with TRBJ1-6; D may be TRBD1 (6 bases). The source is a human donor who received an intestinal transplant. This specimen consisted of unstimulated CD4+ T cells sorted from spleen or lymph node cells, obtained before intestinal transplant. As DNA, the CDR3 is TGTGCCAGCCGGCCGATGGACAGCCTTAATTCACCCCTCCACTTT. As protein: CASRPMDSLNSPLHF.